This T cell receptor beta chain originates from a study of shared clonotypes between healthy human individuals. Study overall: Used for every donor were three CD4 naive, three CD4 memory, two CD8 naive and one CD8 memory plate.

CDR1 is SGHVS and CDR2 is FQNEAQ in the germline V gene. The CDR3 loop spans 16 amino acids. The ends lost 1 base at V and 1 base at J; junction bases unmatched: 4. Using immunoSEQ multiplex PCR, the repertoire was profiled, and TCRdb retains in-frame clones only, with some absent. The sample has roughly 2 million clones; just under 95% are singletons. Naivety among CD8 cells was defined by CD45RO negativity and positive CCR7 selection, thereby excluding terminally differentiated effector memory CD45RA+ cells. Study outcomes and limitations: Sequencing depth was expected to influence donor clonotype sharing. Inspection by rarefaction showed sorted-subset sequencing to be incomplete despite large depth. Some naive CD4 clonotypes, roughly 4.7%, turned up in common across a handful of donors.

On this clone itself: Its antigen remains unidentified.

The clonotype originates from a man aged 18 to 29 in good health. This chain connects TRBV7-8 to TRBJ2-3; 8 nucleotides match TRBD2. The sample consisted of naive CD8+ T cells sorted from blood. CDR3 sequence reads: CASSLVQTSGTDTQYF. The CDR3 coding sequence is TGTGCCAGCAGCTTAGTTCAGACTAGCGGCACAGATACGCAGTATTTT.